The rows below give T cell receptor beta chains drawn from one sample of a study of radiation and T cells in renal cell carcinoma. TCRdb's table, derived via immunoSEQ multiplex PCR, lists solely in-frame clones and lacks some. Of 50,000 to 70,000 clones detected, about 80% appear once; the ten largest clones hold around 7%. The source material was blood, sampled from a patient whose treatment included radiotherapy and nephrectomy. The receptors stem from a man aged 55 to 70 with renal cell carcinoma. Both conserved end residues are trimmed from each CDR3.

J | V | CDR3
TRBJ2-7 | TRBV19 | ASTSESANEQY
TRBJ2-1 | TRBV9 | ASQRFGGGDEQF
TRBJ2-6 | TRBV5-1 | ASSPLYSSGANVLT
TRBJ2-5 | TRBV19 | ASSIGNLETQY
TRBJ1-1 | TRBV29-1 | SASITEAF
TRBJ1-2 | TRBV12-5 | ASGTWTGGDGYT
TRBJ2-1 | TRBV5-4 | ASREDSSYNEQF
TRBJ2-5 | TRBV4-3 | ASSRALKWEETQY
TRBJ1-5 | TRBV7-6 | ASSFGQGSQPQH
TRBJ2-1 | TRBV7-8 | ASSLASGPLYNEQF
TRBJ2-4 | TRBV29-1 | SVDDENIQY
TRBJ2-2 | TRBV18 | ASSPALTRGTSRAGELF
TRBJ2-2 | TRBV15 | ATSRGAGTSRTGELF
TRBJ2-7 | TRBV13 | ASSLGPQGSYEQY
TRBJ1-6 | TRBV5-1 | ASSLDPGSSYNSPLH
TRBJ2-1 | TRBV10-1 | ASSEGLADTYEQF
TRBJ2-7 | TRBV13 | ASSSRGGYEQY
TRBJ2-3 | TRBV4-3 | ASSPYRTASTDTQY
TRBJ1-2 | TRBV29-1 | SVEGRGHYGYT
TRBJ2-1 | TRBV11-3 | ASSLVSGAYNEQF
TRBJ1-2 | TRBV11-2 | ASSLGTEYGYT
TRBJ2-5 | TRBV10-3 | AISNRGPRETQY
TRBJ1-3 | TRBV12-2 | ASRLGPKGVRGNTIY
TRBJ1-6 | TRBV7-9 | ASSGWGWANNSPLH
TRBJ2-2 | TRBV28 | ASSFSREDTGELF
TRBJ1-5 | TRBV2 | ASRDRDSNQPQH
TRBJ2-3 | TRBV7-2 | ASSPTSGDWDTQY
TRBJ1-4 | TRBV18 | ASSPRGTGTNEKLF
TRBJ1-1 | TRBV15 | ATSRDGNTEAF
TRBJ1-6 | TRBV14 | ASSQGRQNYNSPLH
TRBJ2-3 | TRBV14 | ASSLIDTQY
TRBJ2-3 | TRBV5-1 | ASSLDAATDTQY
TRBJ2-1 | TRBV19 | ASRERGGQWNEQF
TRBJ1-1 | TRBV30 | AWRGGVTEAF
TRBJ2-5 | TRBV19 | ASSYHQETQY
TRBJ2-7 | TRBV4-3 | ASSQETSGGGEQY
TRBJ2-2 | TRBV21-1 | ASSKVTGTRNTGELF
TRBJ2-3 | TRBV6-5 | ASSSPMAGGLDTQY
TRBJ1-4 | TRBV19 | ASSITGATNEKLF
TRBJ1-1 | TRBV9 | ASSVVAANTEAF
TRBJ1-2 | TRBV10-3 | AISDGQGDYGYT
TRBJ2-7 | TRBV27 | ASSFSGDSYEQY
TRBJ1-1 | TRBV10-3 | AISTGAMGAF
TRBJ2-2 | TRBV6-1 | ASSPRAGAGELF
TRBJ2-3 | TRBV29-1 | SVDLAFRDTQY
TRBJ2-1 | TRBV7-9 | ASSLDFSYNEQF
TRBJ1-6 | TRBV27 | ASSLQGMTPLH
TRBJ1-5 | TRBV11-2 | ASSSRGGVNQPQH
TRBJ2-2 | TRBV10-3 | AISEDSLSGELF
TRBJ1-2 | TRBV9 | ASSFLTGGMGGYT
TRBJ2-7 | TRBV10-3 | AISDTGGAEQY
TRBJ2-7 | TRBV4-3 | ASSSGSSPSYEQY
TRBJ1-4 | TRBV30 | AWSAGVREKLF
TRBJ2-7 | TRBV6-5 | ASSYSFRGAYEQY
TRBJ2-1 | TRBV15 | ATSRGGVIGQF
TRBJ1-5 | TRBV4-2 | ASSPTHRESQPQH
TRBJ2-3 | TRBV6-1 | ASSDTPFPDTQY
TRBJ2-1 | TRBV7-9 | ASSSRGPGEQF